This TCR beta chain stems from a study of beta chain features in type 1 diabetes. Study-wide results and caveats: cDNA-based sequencing might over-represent cells highly expressing TCR. With patients and controls alike, PCR might favor shorter templates to an equal degree.

To note about this clone: What it binds is not known.

Of the isolated RNA, all was reverse transcribed, and so the sequenced material was expressed TCRB transcripts. TCRdb's table, derived via immunoSEQ multiplex PCR, lists solely in-frame clones and lacks some. Among around 400,000 clones listed, 10% to 15% were seen once. Germline CDR1 MDHEN, CDR2 SYDVKM. V trimming: 8 bases; J trimming: 4 bases; junction bases outside the gene matches: 6. This CDR3 is built from 14 residues. The specimen was naive CD4+ T cells from blood. This receptor was identified in a man aged 18 to 29 in good health. The chain has TRBV28 and TRBJ2-7; 12 nucleotides align to TRBD1. The CDR3 DNA sequence: TGTGCCAGCGCCACGGGACAGGGGGCGTACGAGCAGTACTTC. Translating gives CASATGQGAYEQYF.